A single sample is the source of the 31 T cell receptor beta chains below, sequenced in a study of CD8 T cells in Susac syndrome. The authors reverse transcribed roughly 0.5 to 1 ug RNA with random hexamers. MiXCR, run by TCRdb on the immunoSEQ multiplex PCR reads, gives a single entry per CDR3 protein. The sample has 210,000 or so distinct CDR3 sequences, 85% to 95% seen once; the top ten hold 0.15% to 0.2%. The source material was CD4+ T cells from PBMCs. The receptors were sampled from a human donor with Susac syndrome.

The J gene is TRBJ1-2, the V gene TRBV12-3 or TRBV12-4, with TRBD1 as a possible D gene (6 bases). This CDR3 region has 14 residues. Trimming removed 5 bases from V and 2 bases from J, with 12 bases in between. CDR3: CASSPGQRNYGYTF. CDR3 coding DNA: TGTGCCAGCAGTCCCGGACAGAGGAACTATGGCTACACCTTC.

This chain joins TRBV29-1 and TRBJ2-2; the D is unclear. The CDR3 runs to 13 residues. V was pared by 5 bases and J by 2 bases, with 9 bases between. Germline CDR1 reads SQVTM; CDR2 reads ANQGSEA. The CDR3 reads CSVLLLNTGELFF. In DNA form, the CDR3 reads TGCAGCGTTCTACTGCTTAACACCGGGGAGCTGTTTTTT.

In nucleotides, the CDR3 is TGCAGTGCTAGAGTATCAGAGAACACTGAAGCTTTCTTT. Amino acids: CSARVSENTEAFF. V gene TRBV20-1 combines with J gene TRBJ1-1; D not resolved. The CDR3 runs to 13 residues. With 1 base removed from V and 1 base from J, the gap between germline ends came to 7 bases. The germline V gene encodes CDR1 DFQATT and CDR2 SNEGSKA (reference sequence).

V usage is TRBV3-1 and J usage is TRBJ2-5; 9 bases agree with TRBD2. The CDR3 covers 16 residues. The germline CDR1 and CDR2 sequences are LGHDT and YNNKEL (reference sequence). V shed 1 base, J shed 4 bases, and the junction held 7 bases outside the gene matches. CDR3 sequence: CASSQGRSGGPETQYF. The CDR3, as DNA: TGTGCCAGCAGCCAAGGGCGTAGCGGGGGCCCAGAGACCCAGTACTTC.

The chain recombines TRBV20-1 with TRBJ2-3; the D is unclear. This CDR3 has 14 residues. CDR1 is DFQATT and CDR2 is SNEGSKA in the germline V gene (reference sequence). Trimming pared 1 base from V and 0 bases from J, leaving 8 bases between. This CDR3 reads CSARASTSTDTQYF. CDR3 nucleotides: TGCAGTGCTAGAGCCTCTACCAGCACAGATACGCAGTATTTT.

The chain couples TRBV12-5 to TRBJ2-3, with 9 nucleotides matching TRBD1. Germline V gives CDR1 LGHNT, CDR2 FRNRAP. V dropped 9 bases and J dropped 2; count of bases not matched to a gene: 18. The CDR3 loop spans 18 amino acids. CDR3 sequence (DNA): TGTGCTAGCTCTAATGGACAGGGGCCCCTTCATTTCACAGATACGCAGTATTTT. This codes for CASSNGQGPLHFTDTQYF.

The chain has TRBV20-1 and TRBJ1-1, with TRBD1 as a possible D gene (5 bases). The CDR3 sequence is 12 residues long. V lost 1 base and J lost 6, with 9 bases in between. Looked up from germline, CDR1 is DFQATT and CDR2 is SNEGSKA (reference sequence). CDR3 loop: CSARGDSPEAFF. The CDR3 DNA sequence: TGCAGTGCTAGAGGCGACAGTCCTGAAGCTTTCTTT.

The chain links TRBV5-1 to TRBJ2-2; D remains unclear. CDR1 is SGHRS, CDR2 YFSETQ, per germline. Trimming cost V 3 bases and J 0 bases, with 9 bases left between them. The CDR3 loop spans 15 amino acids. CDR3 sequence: CASSYNDPNTGELFF. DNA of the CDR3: TGCGCCAGCAGCTACAACGATCCGAACACCGGGGAGCTGTTTTTT.

CDR3 protein: CASSQYQSNQPQHF. Here the CDR3 DNA reads TGCGCCAGCAGCCAATACCAAAGCAATCAGCCCCAGCATTTT. The V and J genes are TRBV4-1 and TRBJ1-5; D gene unclear. The ends were cut back, 2 bases at V and 1 base at J, with 6 bases in the middle. In germline, CDR1 is MGHRA, CDR2 YSYEKL. The length of the CDR3 is 14 residues.

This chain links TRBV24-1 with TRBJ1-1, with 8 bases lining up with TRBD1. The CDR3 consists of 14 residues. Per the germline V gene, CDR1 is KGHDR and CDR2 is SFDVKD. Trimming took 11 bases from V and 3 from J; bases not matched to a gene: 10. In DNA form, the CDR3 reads TGTGCCAGCTCAGGGGGCGCGGGGGACACTGAAGCTTTCTTT. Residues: CASSGGAGDTEAFF.

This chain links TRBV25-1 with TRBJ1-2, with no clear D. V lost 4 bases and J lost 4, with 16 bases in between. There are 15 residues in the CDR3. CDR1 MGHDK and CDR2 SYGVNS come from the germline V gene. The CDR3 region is CASSGGRMEFYGYTF. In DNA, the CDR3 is TGTGCCAGCAGTGGAGGACGGATGGAATTCTATGGCTACACCTTC.

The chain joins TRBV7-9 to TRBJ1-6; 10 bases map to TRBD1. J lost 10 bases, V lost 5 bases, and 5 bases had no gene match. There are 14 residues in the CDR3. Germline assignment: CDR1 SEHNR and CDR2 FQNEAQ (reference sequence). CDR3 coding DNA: TGTGCCAGCAGCCGGGGACAGGGGATGTCACCCCTCCACTTT. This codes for CASSRGQGMSPLHF.

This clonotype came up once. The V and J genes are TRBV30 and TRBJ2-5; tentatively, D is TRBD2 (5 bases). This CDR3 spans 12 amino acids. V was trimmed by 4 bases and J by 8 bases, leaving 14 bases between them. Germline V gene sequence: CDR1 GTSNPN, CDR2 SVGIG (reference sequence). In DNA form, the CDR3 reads TGTGCCTGGAATAGTATCCGGGAAACCCAGTACTTC. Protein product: CAWNSIRETQYF.

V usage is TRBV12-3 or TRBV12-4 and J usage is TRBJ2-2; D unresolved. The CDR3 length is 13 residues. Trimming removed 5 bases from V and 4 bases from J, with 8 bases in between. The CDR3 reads CASSPVITGELFF. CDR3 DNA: TGTGCCAGCAGTCCCGTGATCACCGGGGAGCTGTTTTTT.

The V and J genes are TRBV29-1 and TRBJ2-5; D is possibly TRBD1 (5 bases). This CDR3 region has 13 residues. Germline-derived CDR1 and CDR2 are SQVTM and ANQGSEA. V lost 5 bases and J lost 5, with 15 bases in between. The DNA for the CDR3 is TGCAGCGTTCGATTAAGGGGTGGGGAGACCCAGTACTTC. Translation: CSVRLRGGETQYF.

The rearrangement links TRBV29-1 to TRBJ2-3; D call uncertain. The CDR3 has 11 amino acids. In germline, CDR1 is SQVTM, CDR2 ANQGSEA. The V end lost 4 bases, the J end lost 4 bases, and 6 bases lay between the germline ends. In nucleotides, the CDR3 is TGCAGCGTTGGTCGGGCAGATACGCAGTATTTT. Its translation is CSVGRADTQYF.

Written as DNA, the CDR3 is TGTGCCAGCAGCTTAGTCCCCGGGCTAGATAGCAATCAGCCCCAGCATTTT. As protein: CASSLVPGLDSNQPQHF. The chain joins TRBV7-2 to TRBJ1-5; D gene uncertain. Trimming shortened V by 1 base and J by 0 bases, and 13 bases separated the two germline ends. Per the germline V gene, CDR1 is SGHTA and CDR2 is FQGNSA. There are 17 residues in the CDR3.

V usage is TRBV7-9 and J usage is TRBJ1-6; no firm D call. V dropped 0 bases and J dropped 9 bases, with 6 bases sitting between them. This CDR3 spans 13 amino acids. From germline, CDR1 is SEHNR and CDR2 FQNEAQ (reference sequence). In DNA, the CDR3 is TGTGCCAGCAGCTTAGCCCCAGGTTCACCCCTCCACTTT. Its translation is CASSLAPGSPLHF.

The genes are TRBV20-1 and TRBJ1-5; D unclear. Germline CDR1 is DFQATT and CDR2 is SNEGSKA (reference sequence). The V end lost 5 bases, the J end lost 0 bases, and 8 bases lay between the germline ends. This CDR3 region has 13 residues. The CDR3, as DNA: TGCAGTGCTTATGAGGGTAGCAATCAGCCCCAGCATTTT. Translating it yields CSAYEGSNQPQHF.

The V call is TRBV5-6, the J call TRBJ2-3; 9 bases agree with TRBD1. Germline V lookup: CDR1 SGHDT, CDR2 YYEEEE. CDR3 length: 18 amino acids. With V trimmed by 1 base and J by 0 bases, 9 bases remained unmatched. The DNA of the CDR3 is TGTGCCAGCAGCTTGAGAGTTTATGGGACAGGGAGCACAGATACGCAGTATTTT. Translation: CASSLRVYGTGSTDTQYF. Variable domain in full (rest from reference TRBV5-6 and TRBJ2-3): DAGVTQSPTHLIKTRGQQVTLRCSPKSGHDTVSWYQQALGQGPQFIFQYYEEEERQRGNFPDRFSGHQFPNYSSELNVNALLLGDSALYLCASSLRVYGTGSTDTQYFGPGTRLTVL.

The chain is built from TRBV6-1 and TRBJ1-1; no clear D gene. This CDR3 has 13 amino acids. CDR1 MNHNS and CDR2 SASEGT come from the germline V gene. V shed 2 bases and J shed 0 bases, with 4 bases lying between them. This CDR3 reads CASSETLNTEAFF. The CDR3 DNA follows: TGTGCCAGCAGTGAAACCTTGAACACTGAAGCTTTCTTT.

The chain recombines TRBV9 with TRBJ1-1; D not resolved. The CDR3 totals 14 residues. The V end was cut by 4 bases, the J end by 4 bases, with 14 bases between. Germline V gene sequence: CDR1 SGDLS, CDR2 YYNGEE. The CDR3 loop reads CASSLGSRSTEAFF. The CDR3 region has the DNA TGTGCCAGCAGCCTCGGAAGTCGTAGCACTGAAGCTTTCTTT.

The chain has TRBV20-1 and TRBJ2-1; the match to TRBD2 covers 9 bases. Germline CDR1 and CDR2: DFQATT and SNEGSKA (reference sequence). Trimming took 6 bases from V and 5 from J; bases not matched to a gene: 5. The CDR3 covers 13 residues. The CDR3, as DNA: TGCAGTGCCCAGCGGGGGGAAAACAATGAGCAGTTCTTC. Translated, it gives CSAQRGENNEQFF.

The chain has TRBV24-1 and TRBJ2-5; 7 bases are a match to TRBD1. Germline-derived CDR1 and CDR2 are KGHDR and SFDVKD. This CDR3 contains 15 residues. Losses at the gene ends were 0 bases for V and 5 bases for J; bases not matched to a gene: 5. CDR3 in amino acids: CATSDLGRGQETQYF. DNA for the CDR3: TGTGCCACCAGTGATTTGGGCAGGGGACAGGAGACCCAGTACTTC.

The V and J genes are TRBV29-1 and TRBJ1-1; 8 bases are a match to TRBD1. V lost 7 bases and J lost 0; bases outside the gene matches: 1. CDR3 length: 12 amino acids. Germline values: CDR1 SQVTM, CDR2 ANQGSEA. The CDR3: CSGDRMNTEAFF. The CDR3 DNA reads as TGCAGCGGGGACAGGATGAACACTGAAGCTTTCTTT. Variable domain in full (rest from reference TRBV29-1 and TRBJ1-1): SAVISQKPSRDICQRGTSLTIQCQVDSQVTMMFWYRQQPGQSLTLIATANQGSEATYESGFVIDKFPISRPNLTFSTLTVSNMSPEDSSIYLCSGDRMNTEAFFGQGTRLTVV.

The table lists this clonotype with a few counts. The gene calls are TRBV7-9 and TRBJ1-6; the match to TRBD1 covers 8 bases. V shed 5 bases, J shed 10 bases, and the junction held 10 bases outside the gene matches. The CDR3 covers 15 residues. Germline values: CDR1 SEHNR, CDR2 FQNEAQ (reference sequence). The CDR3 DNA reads TGTGCCAGCAGCCCCGGGACAGGCGGGGGGTCACCCCTCCACTTT. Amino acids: CASSPGTGGGSPLHF.

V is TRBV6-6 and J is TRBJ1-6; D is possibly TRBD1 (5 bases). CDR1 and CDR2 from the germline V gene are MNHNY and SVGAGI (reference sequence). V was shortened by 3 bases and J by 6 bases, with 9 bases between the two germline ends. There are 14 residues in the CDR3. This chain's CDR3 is CASSYYGGNSPLHF. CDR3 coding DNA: TGTGCCAGCAGTTATTATGGGGGTAATTCACCCCTCCACTTT.

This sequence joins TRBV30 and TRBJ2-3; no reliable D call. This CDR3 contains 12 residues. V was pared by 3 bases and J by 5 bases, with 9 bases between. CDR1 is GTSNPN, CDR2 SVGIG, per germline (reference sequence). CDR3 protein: CAWSVREDTQYF. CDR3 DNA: TGTGCCTGGAGCGTGAGAGAAGATACGCAGTATTTT. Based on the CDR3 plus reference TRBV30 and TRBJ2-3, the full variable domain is SQTIHQWPATLVQPVGSPLSLECTVEGTSNPNLYWYRQAAGRGLQLLFYSVGIGQISSEVPQNLSASRPQDRQFILSSKKLLLSDSGFYLCAWSVREDTQYFGPGTRLTVL.

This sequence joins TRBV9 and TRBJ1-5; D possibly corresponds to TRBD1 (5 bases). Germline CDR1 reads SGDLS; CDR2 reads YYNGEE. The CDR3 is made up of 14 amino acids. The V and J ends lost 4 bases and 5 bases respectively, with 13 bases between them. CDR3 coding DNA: TGTGCCAGCAGCCGCCGACAGAACGATCAGCCCCAGCATTTT. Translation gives CASSRRQNDQPQHF.

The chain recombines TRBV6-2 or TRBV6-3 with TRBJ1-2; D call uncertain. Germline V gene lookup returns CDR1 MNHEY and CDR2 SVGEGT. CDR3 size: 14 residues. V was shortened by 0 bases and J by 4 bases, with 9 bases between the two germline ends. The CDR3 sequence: CASSYSPGAYGYTF. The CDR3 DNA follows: TGTGCCAGCAGTTACTCTCCGGGAGCCTATGGCTACACCTTC.

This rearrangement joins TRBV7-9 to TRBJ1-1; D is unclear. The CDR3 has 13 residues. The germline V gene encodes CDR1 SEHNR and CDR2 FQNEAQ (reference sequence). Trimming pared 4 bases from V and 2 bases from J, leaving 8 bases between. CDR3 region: CASSSSENTEAFF. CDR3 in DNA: TGTGCCAGCAGCTCCTCAGAAAACACTGAAGCTTTCTTT.